The rows below give T cell receptor beta chains drawn from one sample of a study of identical twins. Each CDR3 protein gets one entry after TCRdb re-called the 5' RACE reads with MiXCR. The data contain hundreds of thousands of distinct CDR3 sequences, less than 10% of them seen just once; the ten biggest clones take up around 0.98%. This same sample was also part of a study on yellow fever vaccine responses in identical twins.

Sequenced sample: PBMCs. The receptors were gathered from a woman younger than 30 in good health. Each CDR3 is given with its conserved first and last residue. Fields, in order: J gene, D gene, V gene, clone size, CDR3 DNA, CDR3 protein. D genes are given only for firm matches. Part of the rows lack a size; the others show once, few, many or a class for expanded clones.

TRBJ1-6,TRBD1,TRBV4-3,NA,TGCGCCAGCAGCCACCTCGCCCAGGTGACAGGGACCTATTCACCCCTCCACTTT,CASSHLAQVTGTYSPLHF
TRBJ2-1,TRBD1,TRBV7-9,many,TGTGCCAGCTCCCCGGACAGGGAGTACAATGAGCAGTTCTTC,CASSPDREYNEQFF
TRBJ2-2,NA,TRBV28,NA,TGTGCCAGCAGTTTACTCACTAAGGCTTTTAGCGGGGAGCTGTTTTTT,CASSLLTKAFSGELFF
TRBJ2-7,TRBD2,TRBV4-3,few,TGCGCCAGCAGCCAAGAAGGACCAGCGGGACTTGTCGAGCAGTACTTC,CASSQEGPAGLVEQYF
TRBJ2-5,NA,TRBV2,few,TGTGCCAGCATCAGGGTACAAGAGACCCAGTACTTC,CASIRVQETQYF
TRBJ2-1,TRBD2,TRBV27,few,TGTGCCAGCAGTTCGCTCAGGGCCCTAGCGGAAGCCTACAATGAGCAGTTCTTC,CASSSLRALAEAYNEQFF
TRBJ2-2,NA,TRBV20-1,NA,TGCAGTGCCCCTAGGACCCAAACCGCGAACACCGGGGAGCTGTTTTTT,CSAPRTQTANTGELFF
TRBJ2-3,NA,TRBV18,NA,TGTGCCAGCTCACCACGGGGCCTGGGGGCAGATACGCAGTATTTT,CASSPRGLGADTQYF
TRBJ2-7,NA,TRBV20-1,few,TGCAGTGCGCAGGGGAAGGGAAGCGGGACGAGTAACCGCGAGCAGTACTTC,CSAQGKGSGTSNREQYF
TRBJ2-5,NA,TRBV7-8,NA,TGTGCCAGCAGCTTAGCGGCGGCTCAAGAGACCCAGTACTTC,CASSLAAAQETQYF
TRBJ1-2,NA,TRBV7-9,NA,TGTGCCAGCAGCTTCCCGGGGGACGGCTACACCTTC,CASSFPGDGYTF
TRBJ2-3,NA,TRBV25-1,NA,TGTGCCAGCAGGGGTCAGCCAGTCTCGACAGATACGCAGTATTTT,CASRGQPVSTDTQYF
TRBJ1-2,NA,TRBV7-2,NA,TGTGCCAGCAGCTTAAATCAGGTTTACGGTGGCTACACCTTC,CASSLNQVYGGYTF
TRBJ2-1,NA,TRBV3-1,NA,TGTGCCAGCAGTACTGTAGGGGGCAATGAGCAGTTCTTC,CASSTVGGNEQFF
TRBJ2-1,NA,TRBV15,many,TGTGCCACCAGCAGAGATAGGAGAAGGGTAGCGAGTTCCTACAATGAGCAGTTCTTC,CATSRDRRRVASSYNEQFF
TRBJ2-3,NA,TRBV10-3,many,TGTGCCACCTCGACTAGTTTAGGAGATACGCAGTATTTT,CATSTSLGDTQYF
TRBJ2-2,NA,TRBV28,NA,TGTGCCAGCAGTTTATTTGCCAGGGTGTCCGGGGAGCTGTTTTTT,CASSLFARVSGELFF
TRBJ2-2,NA,TRBV12-3/TRBV12-4,many,TGTGCCAGCAGTGCCGGGACTCAGAACACCGGGGAGCTGTTTTTT,CASSAGTQNTGELFF
TRBJ2-3,TRBD2,TRBV11-2,few,TGTGCCAGCAGCGCGGGACTAGCGGGAGGAGGGGGCACAGATACGCAGTATTTT,CASSAGLAGGGGTDTQYF
TRBJ1-1,NA,TRBV10-1,NA,TGCGCCAGCGGGATACAGGGTGCCACTGAAGCTTTCTTT,CASGIQGATEAFF
TRBJ2-1,NA,TRBV24-1,NA,TGTGCCACCAGTGATGCGATACTAGTTCACAATGAGCAGTTCTTC,CATSDAILVHNEQFF
TRBJ1-4,NA,TRBV24-1,few,TGTGCCACCAGTGACCGGACAGCCTTCAATGAAAAACTGTTTTTT,CATSDRTAFNEKLFF
TRBJ2-3,NA,TRBV11-1,NA,TGTGCCAGCAGCTTAGACGCGAGGGCACCCGGCACAGATACGCAGTATTTT,CASSLDARAPGTDTQYF
TRBJ2-3,NA,TRBV7-9,NA,TGTGCCAGCAGCTTTCTTACAGCGGGCGATAACACAGATACGCAGTATTTT,CASSFLTAGDNTDTQYF
TRBJ2-5,NA,TRBV20-1,many,TGCAGTGCTAGCACAGGGTTTATGGAGACCCAGTACTTC,CSASTGFMETQYF
TRBJ2-1,NA,TRBV7-9,NA,TGTGCCAGCAGCTTAGAAGAGGTTGAGCAGTTCTTC,CASSLEEVEQFF
TRBJ2-1,TRBD2,TRBV10-1,NA,TGCGCCAGCAGTGAGTCGCCGACTAGCGGGAGGAACAATGAGCAGTTCTTC,CASSESPTSGRNNEQFF
TRBJ2-7,NA,TRBV28,NA,TGTGCCAGCAGTGAACGGTGGCAAGAGCAGTACTTC,CASSERWQEQYF
TRBJ1-1,NA,TRBV6-5,NA,TGTGCCAGCAGACGCGGGGGTTATGAAGCTTTCTTT,CASRRGGYEAFF
TRBJ2-7,NA,TRBV2,NA,TGTGCCAGCAGTCCAACCGGGACACCGACCTACGAGCAGTACTTC,CASSPTGTPTYEQYF
TRBJ2-7,NA,TRBV5-1,NA,TGCGCCAGCAGCTTTAAGGGATTCGTAGAGCAGTACTTC,CASSFKGFVEQYF
TRBJ2-6,NA,TRBV5-1,NA,TGCGCCAGCAGCCTGGATTTTCTCTCTGGGTCCAACGTCCTGACTTTC,CASSLDFLSGSNVLTF
TRBJ2-7,TRBD2,TRBV7-2,few,TGTGCCAGCAGCCCACCTAGCGGTTCACCTACGAGGCAGTACTTC,CASSPPSGSPTRQYF
TRBJ1-2,NA,TRBV6-5,NA,TGTGCCAGCAGGAAAGAAGGCTACACCTTC,CASRKEGYTF
TRBJ2-5,TRBD2,TRBV4-2,few,TGTGCCAGCAGCCAAGAGCGGGAGGGCCTTGTGGAGACCCAGTACTTC,CASSQEREGLVETQYF
TRBJ2-1,TRBD1,TRBV4-2,NA,TGTGCCAGCAGCCCAGTCTTCCCGGGACAGGGGGGTAGGTATGAGCAGTTCTTC,CASSPVFPGQGGRYEQFF
TRBJ1-2,NA,TRBV20-1,NA,TGCAGTGCCCTTCAATTGGGGGCCTGGTATGGCTACACCTTC,CSALQLGAWYGYTF
TRBJ1-3,NA,TRBV10-3,many,TGTGCCATCAGGGAGGACTGGGACTCTGGAAACACCATATATTTT,CAIREDWDSGNTIYF
TRBJ1-4,NA,TRBV5-1,NA,TGCGCCAGCAGCTTGGAACAGGCTAATAATGAAAAACTGTTTTTT,CASSLEQANNEKLFF